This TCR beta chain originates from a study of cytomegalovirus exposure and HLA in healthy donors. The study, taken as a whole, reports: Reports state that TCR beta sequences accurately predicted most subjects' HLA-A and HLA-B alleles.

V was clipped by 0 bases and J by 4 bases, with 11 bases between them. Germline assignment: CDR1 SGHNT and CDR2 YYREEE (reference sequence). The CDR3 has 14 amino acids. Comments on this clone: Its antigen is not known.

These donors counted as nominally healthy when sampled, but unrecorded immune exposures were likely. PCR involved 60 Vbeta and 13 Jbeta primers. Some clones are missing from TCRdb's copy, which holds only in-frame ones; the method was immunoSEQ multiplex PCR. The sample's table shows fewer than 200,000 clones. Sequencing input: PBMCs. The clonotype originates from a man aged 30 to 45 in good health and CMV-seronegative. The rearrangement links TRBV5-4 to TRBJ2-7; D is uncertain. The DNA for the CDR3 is TGTGCCAGCAGCTTGGTGGGCCAGAGATACGAGCAGTACTTC. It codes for CASSLVGQRYEQYF. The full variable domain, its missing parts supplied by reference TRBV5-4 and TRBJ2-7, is ETGVTQSPTHLIKTRGQQVTLRCSSQSGHNTVSWYQQALGQGPQFIFQYYREEENGRGNFPPRFSGLQFPNYSSELNVNALELDDSALYLCASSLVGQRYEQYFGPGTRLTVT.